These T cell receptor beta chains were read from a single sample in a study of blood T cell repertoires in COVID-19. Data came from immunoSEQ multiplex PCR; TCRdb stores just in-frame clones and leaves some out. This sample yields some 400,000 clones, of which roughly four fifths are seen a single time; more than 1% belongs to the top ten. Material: peripheral blood. The receptors derive from a human donor with acute or convalescent COVID-19. The donor label of this sample is uncertain. Each CDR3 is given with its conserved first and last residue. A D gene is named only where the DNA matches it firmly. For some rows the clone size is stated as once, few or many, or as a class when expanded; others skip it.

J	size	D	V	DNA	CDR3
TRBJ2-3	NA	NA	TRBV2	TGTGCCAGCGGACTTGAGGGACTTACAGATACGCAGTATTTT	CASGLEGLTDTQYF
TRBJ1-2	NA	TRBD1	TRBV28	TGTGCCAGCCGACAGGGGGGGTGGGGCTACACCTTC	CASRQGGWGYTF
TRBJ2-7	NA	TRBD2	TRBV3-1/TRBV3-2	TGTGCCAGCAGCCAAGCTTATACGCGACTAGCGGGGGTCTACGAGCAGTACTTC	CASSQAYTRLAGVYEQYF
TRBJ2-1	NA	TRBD2	TRBV5-1	TGCGCCAGCAGCTTGATTAGCGGGAGTCCCTACAATGAGCAGTTCTTC	CASSLISGSPYNEQFF
TRBJ1-5	NA	TRBD1	TRBV2	TGTGCCAGCAGTGGGCAGGGACAGGGGGTTAAGGCCCAGCATTTT	CASSGQGQGVKAQHF
TRBJ1-1	NA	TRBD1	TRBV2	TGTGCCAGCGACCCCCGAGGCTGGAGGGGGCGAAACACTGAAGCTTTCTTT	CASDPRGWRGRNTEAFF
TRBJ1-2	few	TRBD1	TRBV3-1/TRBV3-2	TGTGCCAGCAGCCGACAGGGGACGTATGGCTACACCTTC	CASSRQGTYGYTF
TRBJ1-2	NA	TRBD1	TRBV14	TGTGCCAGCAGCCAATCAGGGGGCGGCTATGGCTACACCTTC	CASSQSGGGYGYTF
TRBJ2-2	NA	NA	TRBV6-2/TRBV6-3	TGTGCCAGCAGTCAGGCTCTGGGGGGAACCGGGGAGCTGTTTTTT	CASSQALGGTGELFF
TRBJ2-1	once	NA	TRBV4-1	TGCGCCAGCAGCCAAGCGGTTACGGATGAGCAGTTCTTC	CASSQAVTDEQFF
TRBJ1-1	NA	NA	TRBV28	TGTGCCAGCAGTCGCCCCGCCTCTACAGGGACGAACACTGAAGCTTTCTTT	CASSRPASTGTNTEAFF
TRBJ2-5	NA	TRBD2	TRBV4-1	TGCGCCAGCAGCCGCAAGATCGGGAGGGGGCAAGAGACCCAGTACTTC	CASSRKIGRGQETQYF
TRBJ1-1	NA	TRBD1	TRBV5-5	TGTGCCAGCAGCTCCACGGCGACAGGGCGGTTGACTGAAGCTTTCTTT	CASSSTATGRLTEAFF
TRBJ1-4	few	NA	TRBV28	TGTGCCAGCAGTTTAGGGAGGGGGTTTCCAACTAATGAAAAACTGTTTTTT	CASSLGRGFPTNEKLFF
TRBJ1-1	NA	NA	TRBV12-3/TRBV12-4	TGTGCCAGCAGTTTCGGGGTAACTGAAGCTTTCTTT	CASSFGVTEAFF
TRBJ2-3	NA	TRBD2	TRBV7-2	TGTGCCAGCAGCACACAACCGGGACTAGCGACAGATACGCAGTATTTT	CASSTQPGLATDTQYF
TRBJ2-3	NA	NA	TRBV7-9	TGTGCCAGCAGCGGAGGGGGCGAAGATACGCAGTATTTT	CASSGGGEDTQYF
TRBJ2-7	NA	TRBD2	TRBV5-6	TGTGCCAGCAGGAAAAGGACTAGCTTTGGGGAGCAGTACTTC	CASRKRTSFGEQYF
TRBJ2-5	NA	TRBD2	TRBV25-1	TGTGCCAGCAGTGAATGGCGGGAGGGCCTCGAAGAGACCCAGTACTTC	CASSEWREGLEETQYF
TRBJ2-7	NA	NA	TRBV29-1	TGCAGCGCTAGATCCGGGACTTCTTTTGAGCAGTACTTC	CSARSGTSFEQYF
TRBJ2-1	NA	TRBD2	TRBV2	TGTGCCAGCAGGGGGGGACTAGCGGGAGAGTTTGGTGGTGAGCAGTTCTTC	CASRGGLAGEFGGEQFF
TRBJ2-7	NA	NA	TRBV5-1	TGCGCCAGCAGCTTAGACCCAGGGCCCTACGAGCAGTACTTC	CASSLDPGPYEQYF
TRBJ2-3	NA	NA	TRBV7-2	TGTGCCAGCAGCTTAGAGCGGCGGGGGCCAAATACGCAGTATTTT	CASSLERRGPNTQYF
TRBJ1-2	NA	NA	TRBV5-1	TGCGCCAGCAGCTTGGAACTTTCTAACTATGGCTACACCTTC	CASSLELSNYGYTF
TRBJ2-3	NA	TRBD2	TRBV3-1/TRBV3-2	TGTGCCAGCAGCCCTGCGCGGGAGCGCACAGATACGCAGTATTTT	CASSPARERTDTQYF
TRBJ1-6	NA	NA	TRBV5-5	TGTGCCAGCAGCTTCTACCGGGATTCACCCCTCCACTTT	CASSFYRDSPLHF
TRBJ2-7	few	TRBD1	TRBV5-1	TGCGCCAGCAGCTTACAGGGGTACTACGAGCAGTACTTC	CASSLQGYYEQYF
TRBJ1-5	NA	NA	TRBV6-5	TGTGCCAGCAGAAACCCTCATACCGGGGATCAGCCCCAGCATTTT	CASRNPHTGDQPQHF
TRBJ1-6	NA	NA	TRBV21-1	TGTGCCAGCAGCAAAACAGATAATTCACCCCTCCACTTT	CASSKTDNSPLHF
TRBJ1-5	NA	NA	TRBV5-1	TGCGCCAGCAGCTCTCAAGGCATGTTGGGCCAGCCCCAGCATTTT	CASSSQGMLGQPQHF
TRBJ1-2	NA	NA	TRBV2	TGTGCCAGCAGTGTTGAAGGGGGCTATGGCTACACCTTC	CASSVEGGYGYTF
TRBJ2-7	once	NA	TRBV6-5	TGTGCCAGCAGTTACTATGCGGAAACCTACGAGCAGTACTTC	CASSYYAETYEQYF
TRBJ1-4	NA	NA	TRBV9	TGTGCCAGCATACACCAGGAGGGAGGTGAAAAACTGTTTTTT	CASIHQEGGEKLFF
TRBJ1-6	NA	NA	TRBV14	TGTGCCAGCAGCCAAGTGGGTTCGGGTAATTCACCCCTCCACTTT	CASSQVGSGNSPLHF
TRBJ2-7	NA	TRBD2	TRBV7-8	TGTGCCAGCAGCCTACTTAGCGGGCAAACCTACGAGCAGTACTTC	CASSLLSGQTYEQYF
TRBJ1-3	once	NA	TRBV15	TGTGCCACCAGCAGAGAAGGACAAAACTCTGGAAACACCATATATTTT	CATSREGQNSGNTIYF
TRBJ1-2	NA	NA	TRBV19	TGTGCCAGTAGTATCCGCGGGGTCTCCGGCTACACCTTC	CASSIRGVSGYTF
TRBJ2-7	NA	TRBD2	TRBV13	TGTGCCGGCAGCTTAGCGGGGATCTCCTACGAGCAGTACTTC	CAGSLAGISYEQYF
TRBJ2-2	NA	TRBD1	TRBV6-7	TGTGCCAGCAGTTATGGGACAGGGGTGGGCACCGGGGAGCTGTTTTTT	CASSYGTGVGTGELFF
TRBJ1-2	NA	NA	TRBV10-2	TGCGCCAGCAGTGGGACGGGGGACTATGGCTACACCTTC	CASSGTGDYGYTF
TRBJ1-2	NA	TRBD1	TRBV3-1/TRBV3-2	TGTGCCAGCAGCCAAGGGGACAGAGTTTATGGCTACACCTTC	CASSQGDRVYGYTF
TRBJ2-3	NA	NA	TRBV6-6	TGTGCCAGCAGTTCTCCGGGGGGCCTAAAAGATACGCAGTATTTT	CASSSPGGLKDTQYF
TRBJ2-7	NA	NA	TRBV5-1	TGCGCCAGCAGCTTGGCCCTCGGGGGAGGCTACGAGCAGTACTTC	CASSLALGGGYEQYF
TRBJ1-2	NA	NA	TRBV18	TGTGCCAGCTCACCAGGATTGTACCGCGGCCTTGGCTACACCTTC	CASSPGLYRGLGYTF
TRBJ1-5	NA	NA	TRBV9	TGTGCCAGCAGCGTAGGAGGAACAGACAGATCCCCCCAGCATTTT	CASSVGGTDRSPQHF
TRBJ1-4	NA	TRBD1	TRBV7-2	TGTGCCAGCAGCTTTGAAGGGACAGGGGGCGAAAAACTGTTTTTT	CASSFEGTGGEKLFF
TRBJ2-1	NA	TRBD1	TRBV24-1	TGTGCCACCAGTGATGAGGGGGCCGGTTCAGACAATGAGCAGTTCTTC	CATSDEGAGSDNEQFF
TRBJ1-1	NA	TRBD1	TRBV18	TGTGCCAGCTCACCCAACGTTGGAGACAGGGGGTTCGGAAACACTGAAGCTTTCTTT	CASSPNVGDRGFGNTEAFF
TRBJ1-1	NA	NA	TRBV5-1	TGCGCCAGCAGCGGCACGATGAACACTGAAGCTTTCTTT	CASSGTMNTEAFF
TRBJ1-1	NA	NA	TRBV10-3	TGTGCCATCAGTGAGAGGGGTGAAGCTTTCTTT	CAISERGEAFF
TRBJ1-5	NA	NA	TRBV4-1	TGCGCCAGCAGCCACCGCCACGGGGGCGGGGGCTATGGTGGCAATCAGCCCCAGCATTTT	CASSHRHGGGGYGGNQPQHF
TRBJ2-2	NA	NA	TRBV2	TGTGCCAGCGTGGGCCAGGGAAGGGGTACCGGGGAGCTGTTTTTT	CASVGQGRGTGELFF
TRBJ1-4	NA	TRBD1	TRBV30	TGTGCCTGGAATGGACAGGGAAGGGAAAAACTGTTTTTT	CAWNGQGREKLFF
TRBJ2-5	NA	TRBD2	TRBV7-6	TGTGCCAGCAGCCTAGCGGTGCGGATACAAGAGACCCAGTACTTC	CASSLAVRIQETQYF
TRBJ2-1	NA	TRBD2	TRBV5-6	TGTGCCAGCAGCTCCCTTCTAGCGGGAGGGAAAAATGAGCAGTTCTTC	CASSSLLAGGKNEQFF